This T cell receptor (beta chain) was recovered during a study of molecular identifiers for immune sequencing clone quantification. Across the study: In replicates, RNA taken from approximately 20,000 or 98,000 naive CD8 cells was divided five ways, and four portions underwent sequencing. Study-wide points: One cell's worth of spiked Jurkat TCR RNA was reportedly detectable among 900,000 to 1,000,000 naive cells. For effector cells, clones above 20 RNA copies held over 97% of molecules; for naive cells, under 1%.

CD8+CD4-CCR7+CD45RA+ sorting gave the naive CD8 T cells. Germline V CDR1 and CDR2: SGHDT, YYEEEE. The CDR3 runs 16 residues. The V end was cut by 0 bases, the J end by 6 bases, with 18 bases between. TCRdb reanalysed the PCR reads using MiXCR and keeps one entry per CDR3 protein. The data show 40,000 to 45,000 distinct CDR3 sequences, approximately 21% seen once. A remark on this clonotype: Its specificity is not known. The missing conserved phenylalanine or tryptophan at the end of this CDR3 makes a read error likely.

The sequenced sample consisted of naive CD8+ T cells from blood, with Jurkat cell RNA spiked in. Subset meaning: FACS-sorted CD8+CD4-CCR7+CD45RA+ naive T cells. This chain links TRBV5-6 with TRBJ1-1; weak D call: TRBD1 (5 bases). This TCR derives from a human donor in good health. Some libraries in this study had Jurkat cell RNA spiked in. CDR3 sequence: CASSLVGREAGAEAFS. CDR3 bases: TGTGCCAGCAGCTTGGTGGGACGGGAGGCTGGAGCTGAAGCTTTCTCT.